A single T cell receptor beta chain is shown here with its context. These data belong to a study of blood T cell repertoires in COVID-19. Study information: Spain, Italy and the United States supplied samples that represented acute and convalescent COVID-19.

The CDR3 totals 15 residues. CDR1 and CDR2 from the germline V gene are MGHRA and YSYEKL. Trimming took off 2 bases at V and 0 bases at J, with 10 bases between the two ends. The method was immunoSEQ multiplex PCR; TCRdb's version includes in-frame clones alone and lacks a portion of them. The repertoire holds some 320,000 clones, with about 88% as singletons. Ages ranged from about 18 to 90 years, with residence in 24 US areas. Categorization into cohorts depended on clinical history that participants reported. The specimen sequenced was PBMCs or T cells enriched from blood (not recorded which). The V gene is TRBV4-1, the J gene TRBJ1-1; D gene uncertain. This receptor was obtained from a man aged 55-75 years who had recovered from COVID-19. The CDR3, as DNA: TGCGCCAGCAGCCAACAGGACTCAATGAACACTGAAGCTTTCTTT. Its translation: CASSQQDSMNTEAFF.